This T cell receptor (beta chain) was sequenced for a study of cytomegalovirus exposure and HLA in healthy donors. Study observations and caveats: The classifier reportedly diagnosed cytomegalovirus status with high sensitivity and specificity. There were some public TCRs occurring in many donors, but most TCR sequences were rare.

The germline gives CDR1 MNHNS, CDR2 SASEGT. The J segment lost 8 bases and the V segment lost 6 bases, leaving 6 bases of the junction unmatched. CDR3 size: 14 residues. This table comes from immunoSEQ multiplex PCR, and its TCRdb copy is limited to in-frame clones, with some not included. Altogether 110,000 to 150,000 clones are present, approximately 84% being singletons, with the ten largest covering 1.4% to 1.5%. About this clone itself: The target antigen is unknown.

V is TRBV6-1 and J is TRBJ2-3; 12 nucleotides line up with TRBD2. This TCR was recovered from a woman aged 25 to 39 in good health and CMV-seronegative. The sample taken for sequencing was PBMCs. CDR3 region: CASRSSGGALTQYF. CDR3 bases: TGTGCCAGCAGATCTAGCGGGGGGGCACTTACGCAGTATTTT.